The rows below give T cell receptor beta chains drawn from one sample of a study of identical twins. A single record per CDR3 protein comes from TCRdb applying MiXCR to the 5' RACE reads. The sample has fewer than 250,000 distinct CDR3 sequences; approximately 7.9% are singletons. The same sample was also used in a study of yellow fever vaccine responses in identical twins.

Sequenced input: CD8+ T cells sorted from blood. These receptors all come from a woman younger than 30 in good health. Each CDR3 is given with its conserved first and last residue. Fields, in order: V gene, D gene, clone size, J gene, CDR3 DNA, CDR3 protein. The D gene is left open where the match is weak. Size tells how often a clone was seen (once, few, many) or the class of an expanded clone, and some rows leave it out.

TRBV13,NA,NA,TRBJ2-5,TGTGCCAGCAGCTTAACGACTAGTCAAGAGACCCAGTACTTC,CASSLTTSQETQYF
TRBV7-6,NA,few,TRBJ2-2,TGTGCCAGCAGCTTACGGCTGGGGGGTTCCGGGGAGCTGTTTTTT,CASSLRLGGSGELFF
TRBV2,NA,many,TRBJ1-5,TGTGCCAGCAGTGAAGTTAAGGGGTATCAGCCCCAGCATTTT,CASSEVKGYQPQHF
TRBV3-1,TRBD2,few,TRBJ2-2,TGTGCCAGCAGCCGCCGGGGGGAACCGGCCGGGGAGCTGTTTTTT,CASSRRGEPAGELFF
TRBV15,NA,few,TRBJ2-3,TGTGCCACCAGCAGAGGGGAGGGGGGTGCGCAGTATTTT,CATSRGEGGAQYF
TRBV6-5,NA,few,TRBJ2-5,TGTGCCAGCAGTTACTCCCCGGGTCGAGAGACCCAGTACTTC,CASSYSPGRETQYF
TRBV27,TRBD2,NA,TRBJ2-1,TGTGCCAGCAGTCAGACTAGCGGGAGGGACAATGAGCAGTTCTTC,CASSQTSGRDNEQFF
TRBV15,NA,NA,TRBJ1-2,TGTGCCACCAGCAGAGATCAAGGAGTGGATGGCTACACCTTC,CATSRDQGVDGYTF
TRBV12-3/TRBV12-4,NA,many,TRBJ1-1,TGTGCCAGCAGTCCCCCGGGACACTACACTGAAGCTTTCTTT,CASSPPGHYTEAFF
TRBV6-5,NA,few,TRBJ1-1,TGTGCCAGCAGTTATAGGGTAACAGGGCCACACACTGAAGCTTTCTTT,CASSYRVTGPHTEAFF
TRBV20-1,TRBD1,few,TRBJ2-1,TGCAGTGCTAGAGATTTCGAGAGGGACAGCTCCTACAATGAGCAGTTCTTC,CSARDFERDSSYNEQFF
TRBV15,NA,few,TRBJ2-7,TGTGCCACCAGCAGAGATTACTATGGGACATCCTACGAGCAGTACTTC,CATSRDYYGTSYEQYF
TRBV27,TRBD2,NA,TRBJ2-3,TGTGCCAGCAGTTCACGCGGGAGGGTAGCAGATACGCAGTATTTT,CASSSRGRVADTQYF
TRBV12-3/TRBV12-4,TRBD2,many,TRBJ2-3,TGTGCCAGCACCCTAGCGGGGGCAAGCACAGATACGCAGTATTTT,CASTLAGASTDTQYF
TRBV7-9,NA,many,TRBJ2-1,TGTGCCAGCAGCCCCCACCCTCGTTTGGCACTATACAATGAGCAGTTCTTC,CASSPHPRLALYNEQFF
TRBV5-8,NA,NA,TRBJ1-4,TGTGCCAGCAGCGCGGGGACTTTTACTAATGAAAAACTGTTTTTT,CASSAGTFTNEKLFF
TRBV9,NA,many,TRBJ2-1,TGTGCCAGCAGCGTAGGGGATTACAATGAGCAGTTCTTC,CASSVGDYNEQFF
TRBV7-3,NA,many,TRBJ2-3,TGTGCCAGCAGCTTATCCATCTCAGATACGCAGTATTTT,CASSLSISDTQYF
TRBV3-1,NA,few,TRBJ2-1,TGTGCCAGCAGTCTAGCGATTTACCCCTACAATGAGCAGTTCTTC,CASSLAIYPYNEQFF
TRBV24-1,NA,NA,TRBJ2-3,TGTGCCACCAGTCCGGCGTCCGTCGGGAAGACAGATACGCAGTATTTT,CATSPASVGKTDTQYF
TRBV7-9,NA,NA,TRBJ1-1,TGTGCCAGCAGCCACCCGGAACAGAGGGGCACTGAAGCTTTCTTT,CASSHPEQRGTEAFF
TRBV29-1,TRBD2,many,TRBJ2-1,TGCAGCGTTGAGCTTCCTAGCGGGGATTACAATGAGCAGTTCTTC,CSVELPSGDYNEQFF
TRBV7-8,NA,many,TRBJ2-1,TGTGCCAGCAGCTTGGTAGAAAACCACAATGAGCAGTTCTTC,CASSLVENHNEQFF
TRBV2,TRBD1,NA,TRBJ2-3,TGTGCCAGCAGTGAAGCGCTTCATAGGACAGGGGGCGAAGATACGCAGTATTTT,CASSEALHRTGGEDTQYF
TRBV10-3,TRBD2,NA,TRBJ2-7,TGTGCCATCAGTGCGACTAGCGGGAGGCCAGGTTACGAGCAGTACTTC,CAISATSGRPGYEQYF
TRBV9,NA,NA,TRBJ2-7,TGTGCCAGCAGCGTAGGTTATGAGAAGTACGAGCAGTACTTC,CASSVGYEKYEQYF
TRBV6-1,NA,few,TRBJ1-5,TGTGCCAGCAGTGAAGCAGGGGCAGAGCCCCAGCATTTT,CASSEAGAEPQHF
TRBV9,NA,many,TRBJ2-3,TGTGCCAGCAGCGTAATCGAGAGCGGTAACACAGATACGCAGTATTTT,CASSVIESGNTDTQYF
TRBV27,NA,many,TRBJ2-2,TGTGCCAGCAGTTTAAGTAGGAGGGGGCAGGGCGGGGAGCTGTTTTTT,CASSLSRRGQGGELFF
TRBV6-2/TRBV6-3,NA,NA,TRBJ2-3,TGTGCCAGCAGTTACGGCGGGGCCTCAGATACGCAGTATTTT,CASSYGGASDTQYF
TRBV9,TRBD2,many,TRBJ2-3,TGTGCCAGCAGCCCAATTAGCGGGAGGCCAGATACGCAGTATTTT,CASSPISGRPDTQYF
TRBV28,TRBD1,many,TRBJ2-7,TGTGCCAGCAGCGCCTTACAGGGGCTTCCCTACGAGCAGTACTTC,CASSALQGLPYEQYF
TRBV27,NA,few,TRBJ2-3,TGTGCCAGCAGTCCCTCTGGGGAAGGGGCAGATACGCAGTATTTT,CASSPSGEGADTQYF
TRBV29-1,NA,few,TRBJ2-7,TGCAGCGTTGTGGGGTGGGGAGGTGAGCAGTACTTC,CSVVGWGGEQYF
TRBV4-1,TRBD2,NA,TRBJ2-7,TGCGCCAGCAGCCATTCCGGGACTAGCGGCTACGAGCAGTACTTC,CASSHSGTSGYEQYF
TRBV7-9,NA,NA,TRBJ2-7,TGTGCCAGCAATTTTGGGAGTTCCTACGAGCAGTACTTC,CASNFGSSYEQYF
TRBV3-1,NA,few,TRBJ2-1,TGTGCCAGCAGCCGTTCGACCTGGAATGAGCAGTTCTTC,CASSRSTWNEQFF
TRBV27,NA,few,TRBJ2-1,TGTGCCAGCAGCCGGGACCCCAAGTATGAGCAGTTCTTC,CASSRDPKYEQFF
TRBV7-9,TRBD1,many,TRBJ1-1,TGTGCCAGCAGCCTAACAGGGGACACTGAAGCTTTCTTT,CASSLTGDTEAFF
TRBV12-3/TRBV12-4,NA,few,TRBJ2-1,TGTGCCAGCAGATCCCCCCTCCAGGGGGGCCCCTACAATGAGCAGTTCTTC,CASRSPLQGGPYNEQFF
TRBV10-3,TRBD2,many,TRBJ2-3,TGTGCCATCAGTAACGAGACTAGCGGTGACCCTAGCACAGATACGCAGTATTTT,CAISNETSGDPSTDTQYF
TRBV7-9,TRBD1,many,TRBJ2-1,TGTGCCAGCAGCTTAGCGGGACAGGGATCGTACAATGAGCAGTTCTTC,CASSLAGQGSYNEQFF
TRBV7-9,NA,NA,TRBJ2-1,TGTGCCAGCAGCTTAGACGGGGGCCAGGTTACTGAGCAGTTCTTC,CASSLDGGQVTEQFF
TRBV20-1,TRBD1,few,TRBJ1-1,TGCAGTGCTAGAGATAAAAATTCCGGGACAGTGCATGAAGCTTTCTTT,CSARDKNSGTVHEAFF
TRBV11-2,NA,NA,TRBJ2-1,TGTGCCAGCAGCTTAAGTGCCAGGGGACATCACAATGAGCAGTTCTTC,CASSLSARGHHNEQFF
TRBV7-9,TRBD1,many,TRBJ2-1,TGTGCCAGCAGAAAGACAGGGGCAACAGGTCGTGAGCAGTTCTTC,CASRKTGATGREQFF
TRBV3-1,TRBD1,NA,TRBJ2-5,TGTGCCAGCAGCGAGGCGGACAGGGGGCGAGAGACCCAGTACTTC,CASSEADRGRETQYF
TRBV12-3/TRBV12-4,TRBD2,few,TRBJ2-1,TGTGCCAGCAGTTTAGGACTAGCGGGAAAGAATGAGCAGTTCTTC,CASSLGLAGKNEQFF
TRBV6-2/TRBV6-3,TRBD1,NA,TRBJ2-7,TGTGCCAGCAGCGGGACAGGAGATTCCTACGAGCAGTACTTC,CASSGTGDSYEQYF